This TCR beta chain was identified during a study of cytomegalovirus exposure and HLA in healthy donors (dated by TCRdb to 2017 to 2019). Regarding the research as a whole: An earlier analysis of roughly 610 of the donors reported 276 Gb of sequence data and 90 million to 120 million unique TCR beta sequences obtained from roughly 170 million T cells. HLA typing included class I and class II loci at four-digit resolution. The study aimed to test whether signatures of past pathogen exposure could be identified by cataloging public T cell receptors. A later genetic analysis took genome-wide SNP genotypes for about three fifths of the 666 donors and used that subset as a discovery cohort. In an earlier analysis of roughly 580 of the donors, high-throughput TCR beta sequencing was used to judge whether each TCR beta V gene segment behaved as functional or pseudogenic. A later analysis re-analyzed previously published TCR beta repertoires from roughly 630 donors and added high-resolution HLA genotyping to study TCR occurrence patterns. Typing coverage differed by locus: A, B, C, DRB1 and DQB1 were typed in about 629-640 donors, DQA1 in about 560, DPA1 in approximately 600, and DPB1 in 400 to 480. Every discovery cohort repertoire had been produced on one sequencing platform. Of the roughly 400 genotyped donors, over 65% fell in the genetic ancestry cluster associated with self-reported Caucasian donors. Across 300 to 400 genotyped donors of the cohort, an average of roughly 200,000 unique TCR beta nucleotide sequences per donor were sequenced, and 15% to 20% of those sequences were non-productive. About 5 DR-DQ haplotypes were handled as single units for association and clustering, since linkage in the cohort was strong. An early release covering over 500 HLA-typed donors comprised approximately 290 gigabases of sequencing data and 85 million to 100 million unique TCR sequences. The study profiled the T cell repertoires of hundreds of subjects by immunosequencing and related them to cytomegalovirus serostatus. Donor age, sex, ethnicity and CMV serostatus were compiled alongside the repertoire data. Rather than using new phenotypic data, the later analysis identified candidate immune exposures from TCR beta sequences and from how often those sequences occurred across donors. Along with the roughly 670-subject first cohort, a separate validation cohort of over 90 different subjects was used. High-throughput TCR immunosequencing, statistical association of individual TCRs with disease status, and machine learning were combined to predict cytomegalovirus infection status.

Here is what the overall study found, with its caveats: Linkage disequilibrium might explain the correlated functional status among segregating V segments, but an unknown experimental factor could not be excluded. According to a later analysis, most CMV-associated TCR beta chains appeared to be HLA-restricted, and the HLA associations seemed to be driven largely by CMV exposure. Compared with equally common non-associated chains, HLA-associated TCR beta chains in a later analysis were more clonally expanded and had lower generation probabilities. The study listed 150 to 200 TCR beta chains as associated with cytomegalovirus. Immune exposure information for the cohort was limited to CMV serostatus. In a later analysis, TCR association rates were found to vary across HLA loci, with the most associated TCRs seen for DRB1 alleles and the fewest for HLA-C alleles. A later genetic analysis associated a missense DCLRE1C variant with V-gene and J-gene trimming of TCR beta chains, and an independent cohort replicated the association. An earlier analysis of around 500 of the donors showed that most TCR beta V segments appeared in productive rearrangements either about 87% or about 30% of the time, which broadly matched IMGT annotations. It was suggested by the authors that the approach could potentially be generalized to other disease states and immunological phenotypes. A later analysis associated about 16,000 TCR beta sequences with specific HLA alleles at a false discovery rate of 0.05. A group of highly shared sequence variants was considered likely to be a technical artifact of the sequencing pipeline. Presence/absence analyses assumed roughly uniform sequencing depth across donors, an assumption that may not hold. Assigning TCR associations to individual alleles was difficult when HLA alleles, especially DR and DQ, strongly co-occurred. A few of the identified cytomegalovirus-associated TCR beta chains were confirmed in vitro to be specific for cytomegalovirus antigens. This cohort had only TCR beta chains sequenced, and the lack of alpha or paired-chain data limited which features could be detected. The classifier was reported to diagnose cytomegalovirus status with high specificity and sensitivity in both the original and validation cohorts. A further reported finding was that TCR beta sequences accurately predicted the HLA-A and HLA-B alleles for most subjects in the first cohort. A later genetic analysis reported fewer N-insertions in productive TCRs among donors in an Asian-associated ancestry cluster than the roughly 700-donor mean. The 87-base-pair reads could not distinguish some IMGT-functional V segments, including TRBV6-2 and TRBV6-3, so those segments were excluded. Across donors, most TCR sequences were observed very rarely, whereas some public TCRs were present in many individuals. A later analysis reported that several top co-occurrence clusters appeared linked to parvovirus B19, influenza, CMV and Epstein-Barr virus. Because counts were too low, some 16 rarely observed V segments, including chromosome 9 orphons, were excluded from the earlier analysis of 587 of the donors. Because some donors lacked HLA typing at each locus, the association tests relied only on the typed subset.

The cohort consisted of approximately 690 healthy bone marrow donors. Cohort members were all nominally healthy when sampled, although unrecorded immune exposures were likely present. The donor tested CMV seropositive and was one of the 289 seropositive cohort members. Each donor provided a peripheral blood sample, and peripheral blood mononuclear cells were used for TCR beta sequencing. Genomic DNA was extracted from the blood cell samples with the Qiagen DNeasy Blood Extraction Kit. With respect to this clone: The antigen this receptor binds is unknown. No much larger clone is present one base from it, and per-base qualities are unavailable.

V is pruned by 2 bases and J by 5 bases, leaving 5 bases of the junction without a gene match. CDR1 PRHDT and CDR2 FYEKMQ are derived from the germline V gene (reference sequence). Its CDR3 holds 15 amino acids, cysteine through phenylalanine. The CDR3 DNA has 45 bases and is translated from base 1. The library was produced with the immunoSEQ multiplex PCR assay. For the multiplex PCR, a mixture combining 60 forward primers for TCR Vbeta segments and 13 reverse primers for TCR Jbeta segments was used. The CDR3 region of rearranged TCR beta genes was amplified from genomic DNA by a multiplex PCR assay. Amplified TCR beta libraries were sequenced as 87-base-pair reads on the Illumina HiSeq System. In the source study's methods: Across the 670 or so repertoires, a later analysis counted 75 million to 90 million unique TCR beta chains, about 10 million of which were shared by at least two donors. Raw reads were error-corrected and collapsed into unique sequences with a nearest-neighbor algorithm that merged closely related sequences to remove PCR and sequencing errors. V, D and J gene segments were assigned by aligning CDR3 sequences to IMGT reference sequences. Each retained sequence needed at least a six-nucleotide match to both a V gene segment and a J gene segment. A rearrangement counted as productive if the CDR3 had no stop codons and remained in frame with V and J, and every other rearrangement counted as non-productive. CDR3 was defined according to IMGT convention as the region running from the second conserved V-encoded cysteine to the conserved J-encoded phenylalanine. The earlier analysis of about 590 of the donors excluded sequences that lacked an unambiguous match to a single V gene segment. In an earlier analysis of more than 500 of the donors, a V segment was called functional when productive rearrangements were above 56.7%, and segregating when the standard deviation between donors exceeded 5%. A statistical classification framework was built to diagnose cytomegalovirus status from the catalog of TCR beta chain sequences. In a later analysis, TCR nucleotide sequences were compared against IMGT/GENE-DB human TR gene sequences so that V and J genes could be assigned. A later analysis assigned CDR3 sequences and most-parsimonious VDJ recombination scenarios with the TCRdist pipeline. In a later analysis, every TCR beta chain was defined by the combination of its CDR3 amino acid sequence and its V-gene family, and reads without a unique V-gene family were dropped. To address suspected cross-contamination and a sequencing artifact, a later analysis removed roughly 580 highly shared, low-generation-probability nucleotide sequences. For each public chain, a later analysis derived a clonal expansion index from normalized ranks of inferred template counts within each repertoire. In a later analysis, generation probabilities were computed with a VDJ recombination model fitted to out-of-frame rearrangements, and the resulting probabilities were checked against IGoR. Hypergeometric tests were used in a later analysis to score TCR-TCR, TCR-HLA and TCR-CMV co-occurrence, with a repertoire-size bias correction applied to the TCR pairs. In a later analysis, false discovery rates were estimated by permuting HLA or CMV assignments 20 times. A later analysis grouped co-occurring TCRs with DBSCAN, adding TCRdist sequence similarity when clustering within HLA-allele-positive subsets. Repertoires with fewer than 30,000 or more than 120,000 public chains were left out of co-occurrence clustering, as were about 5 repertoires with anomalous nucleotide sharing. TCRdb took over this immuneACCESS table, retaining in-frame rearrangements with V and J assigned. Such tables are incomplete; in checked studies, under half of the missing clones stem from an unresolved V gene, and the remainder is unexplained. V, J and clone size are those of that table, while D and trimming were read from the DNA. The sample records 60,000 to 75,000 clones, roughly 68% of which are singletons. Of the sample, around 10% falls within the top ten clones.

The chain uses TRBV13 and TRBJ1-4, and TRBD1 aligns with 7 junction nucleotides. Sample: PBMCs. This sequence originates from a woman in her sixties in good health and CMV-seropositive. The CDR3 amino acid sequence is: CASSLRTGVNEKLFF. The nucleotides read TGTGCCAGCAGCTTACGGACAGGAGTAAATGAAAAACTGTTTTTT.